This TCR beta chain is drawn from a study of blood T cell repertoires in COVID-19. Overall study: There were acute and convalescent COVID-19 samples, and they came from the United States, Italy and Spain.

CDR1 and CDR2 from the germline V gene are SGHNT and YENEEA. V was shortened by 0 bases and J by 1 base, with 12 bases between the two germline ends. This CDR3 has 16 amino acids. Original data processing: From reference gene primer amplification, estimates of nucleated cell counts were derived. Repertoires were generated with immunoSEQ multiplex PCR, while TCRdb's copy carries only in-frame clones and drops some. V, J and clone size reflect that table, while D and trimming were determined from the DNA. The sample holds tens of thousands of clones, around 90% seen once. The chain links TRBV11-3 to TRBJ1-1; perhaps TRBD1 as D (5 bases). This TCR was recovered from a woman aged 80 or over with active or convalescent COVID-19. The sequenced material came from peripheral blood. Written as DNA, the CDR3 is TGTGCCAGCAGCTTAGATAGCAAGGGGTCGAACACTGAAGCTTTCTTT. This translates into CASSLDSKGSNTEAFF.